This TCR beta chain comes out of a study of blood T cell repertoires in COVID-19. Across the whole study: Spain, Italy and the United States supplied samples that represented acute and convalescent COVID-19. The analysed material was cDNA or gDNA that came from T cells, B-cell-depleted T cells, or PBMCs.

The CDR3 consists of 15 residues. Between the trimmed V and J ends, which lost 5 bases and 3 bases, there was a span of 17 bases. CDR1 is SGHDT and CDR2 is YYEEEE in the germline V gene. Libraries were prepared by immunoSEQ multiplex PCR; TCRdb keeps only in-frame clonotypes and omits some of them. This sample yields 150,000 to 250,000 clones, of which 70% to 80% are seen a single time; 6% belongs to the top ten. The sequence derives from a woman aged 40 to 50 with COVID-19, enrolled during active disease. The rearrangement uses TRBV5-6 and TRBJ1-1; D possibly corresponds to TRBD1 (5 bases). Sequencing was carried out using peripheral blood. CDR3 sequence (DNA): TGTGCCAGCAGGCTGGAGCGCAGGGAGGACACTGAAGCTTTCTTT. This codes for CASRLERREDTEAFF.